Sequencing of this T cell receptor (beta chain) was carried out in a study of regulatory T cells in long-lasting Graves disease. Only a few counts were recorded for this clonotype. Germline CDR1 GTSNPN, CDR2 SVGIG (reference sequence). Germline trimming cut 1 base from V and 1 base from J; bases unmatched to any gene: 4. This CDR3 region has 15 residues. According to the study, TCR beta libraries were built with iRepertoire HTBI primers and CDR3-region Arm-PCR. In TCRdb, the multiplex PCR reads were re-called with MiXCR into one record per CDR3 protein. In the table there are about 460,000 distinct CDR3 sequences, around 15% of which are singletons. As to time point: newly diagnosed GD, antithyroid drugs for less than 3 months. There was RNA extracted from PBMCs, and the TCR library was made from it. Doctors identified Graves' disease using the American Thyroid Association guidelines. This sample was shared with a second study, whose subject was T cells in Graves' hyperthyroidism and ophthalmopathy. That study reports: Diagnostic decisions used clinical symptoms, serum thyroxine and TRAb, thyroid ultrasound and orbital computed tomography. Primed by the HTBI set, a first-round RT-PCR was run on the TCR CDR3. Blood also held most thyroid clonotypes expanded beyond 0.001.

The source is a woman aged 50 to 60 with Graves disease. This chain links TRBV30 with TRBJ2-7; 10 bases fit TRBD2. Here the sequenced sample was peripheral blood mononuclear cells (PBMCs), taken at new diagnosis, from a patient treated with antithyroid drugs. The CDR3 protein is CAWSATSGLSYEQYF. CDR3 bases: TGTGCCTGGAGTGCGACTAGCGGGCTATCCTACGAGCAGTACTTC.